The 27 T cell receptor beta chains below all came from one sample that was sequenced in a study of Ad26.COV2.S vaccination and SARS-CoV-2 variants. Profiled with immunoSEQ multiplex PCR; TCRdb holds only in-frame clones, not every one. The sample contains roughly 350,000 clones, around nine tenths of which appear only once. Noted treatment: some 20 received Ad26.COV2.S at low or high dose, single or two shots; about 5 received placebo; per-sample allocation not given. Each sample was drawn 63 days after the first injection (of vaccine or placebo). The material sequenced was peripheral blood, taken in a trial of Ad26.COV2.S vaccine versus placebo. The receptors come from a person between 18 and 65 years old who received the Ad26.COV2.S COVID-19 vaccine or a placebo.

This clone was counted a single time. The rearrangement links TRBV27 to TRBJ2-3, with D tentatively TRBD2 (6 bases). Germline lookup yields CDR1 MNHEY and CDR2 SMNVEV (reference sequence). This CDR3 is built from 14 residues. The germline V and J ends were trimmed by 6 bases and 3 bases, with 13 bases remaining between them. The CDR3 region has the DNA TGTGCCAGCAGATACGGGGGTATAACAGATACGCAGTATTTT. Translating it yields CASRYGGITDTQYF.

On this clone itself: The sample contains more than one DNA sequence encoding this CDR3. This chain joins TRBV7-2 and TRBJ2-3; TRBD2 matches at 7 bases. J gave up 1 base and V 1 base, and 2 bases lay outside the gene matches. The CDR3 has 15 residues. The germline gives CDR1 SGHTA, CDR2 FQGNSA. The CDR3 region has the DNA TGTGCCAGCAGCTTAGTGGGGGGGGGCACAGATACGCAGTATTTT. Its protein product is CASSLVGGGTDTQYF.

CDR3 protein: CASSLYTMNTEAFF. CDR3 DNA sequence: TGTGCCAGCAGCTTATATACGATGAACACTGAAGCTTTCTTT. This sequence joins TRBV7-9 and TRBJ1-1; D is undetermined. V lost 2 bases and J 0 bases, leaving 7 bases between the germline ends. The CDR3 extends over 14 amino acids. The V gene's germline CDR1 is SEHNR and CDR2 FQNEAQ (reference sequence).

J is TRBJ2-1 and V is TRBV6-1; 9 nucleotides line up with TRBD1. The germline gives CDR1 MNHNS, CDR2 SASEGT. V shed 2 bases, J shed 7 bases, and the junction held 6 bases outside the gene matches. The CDR3 has 15 amino acids. The CDR3 loop is CASSEKTGGLNEQFF. Written as DNA, the CDR3 is TGTGCCAGCAGTGAAAAAACAGGGGGCTTAAATGAGCAGTTCTTC.

CDR3 loop: CASSFWTSGIETQYF. The CDR3 region has the DNA TGTGCCAGCAGCTTTTGGACTAGCGGGATTGAGACCCAGTACTTC. The rearrangement uses TRBV3-1 (or the pseudogene TRBV3-2) and TRBJ2-5, with 12 bases fitting TRBD2. Trimming removed 5 bases from V and 5 bases from J; junction bases left unmatched: 6. This CDR3 contains 15 residues. The germline V gene encodes CDR1 LGHDT and CDR2 YNNKEL (reference sequence).

This clone was seen a few times. The chain carries TRBV7-8 and TRBJ2-7; D uncertain. The V gene lost 1 base and the J gene lost 4 bases, with 11 bases spanning the gap. The germline V gene has CDR1 SGHVS and CDR2 FQNEAQ. The CDR3 contains 14 residues. The CDR3 loop reads CASSLEFGRYEQYF. CDR3 bases: TGTGCCAGCAGCTTAGAGTTCGGACGTTACGAGCAGTACTTC.

J is TRBJ2-1 and V is TRBV6-5; 10 bases map to TRBD2. From germline, CDR1 is MNHEY and CDR2 SVGAGI. The junction had 6 bases not matched to a gene; V was cut back by 2 bases and J by 8 bases. This CDR3 spans 15 amino acids. The CDR3 nucleotides read TGTGCCAGCAGTTACGGGCTAGCGGGAGCGGATGAGCAGTTCTTC. Protein: CASSYGLAGADEQFF.

The J gene is TRBJ1-1, the V gene TRBV19; unclear D gene. The V and J ends lost 5 bases and 4 bases respectively, with 8 bases between them. This CDR3 contains 12 residues. Germline values: CDR1 LNHDA, CDR2 SQIVND (reference sequence). DNA of the CDR3: TGTGCCAGTAGTGGGCATTTCACTGAAGCTTTCTTT. Translation: CASSGHFTEAFF.

The chain uses TRBV4-3 and TRBJ2-7; D perhaps matches TRBD1 (5 bases). CDR1 is LGHNA and CDR2 is YSLEER in the germline V gene. The V end lost 1 base, the J end lost 4 bases, and 14 bases lay between the germline ends. CDR3 length equals 15 residues. This chain's CDR3 is CASSQAPTVGYEQYF. In nucleotides, the CDR3 is TGCGCCAGCAGCCAAGCCCCGACAGTGGGATACGAGCAGTACTTC.

V and J are TRBV3-1 (or the pseudogene TRBV3-2) and TRBJ1-6; perhaps TRBD1 as D (5 bases). Germline V lookup: CDR1 LGHDT, CDR2 YNNKEL (reference sequence). This CDR3 contains 14 residues. V dropped 0 bases and J dropped 8 bases, with 8 bases sitting between them. The CDR3 DNA reads as TGTGCCAGCAGCCAAGAGGTCAGGGATTCACCCCTCCACTTT. This translates into CASSQEVRDSPLHF.

Here the CDR3 reads CASSLVSRLYEQYF. In DNA form, the CDR3 reads TGTGCCAGCAGCTTAGTATCTAGACTATACGAGCAGTACTTC. The genes are TRBV7-9 and TRBJ2-7; tentative D call: TRBD2 (5 bases). From germline, CDR1 is SEHNR and CDR2 FQNEAQ (reference sequence). V shed 1 base and J shed 4 bases, with 11 bases lying between them. CDR3 length: 14 residues.

This chain connects TRBV9 to TRBJ2-7; TRBD2 matches at 8 bases. This CDR3 contains 15 residues. Germline-derived CDR1 and CDR2 are SGDLS and YYNGEE. Trimming removed 4 bases from V and 3 bases from J; junction bases left unmatched: 9. CDR3: CASSPGGGINYEQYF. The CDR3 DNA follows: TGTGCCAGCAGCCCAGGCGGGGGGATTAACTACGAGCAGTACTTC.

This sequence joins TRBV5-1 and TRBJ2-5, with 7 nucleotides matching TRBD1. CDR3 length: 14 amino acids. V shed 4 bases and J 4 bases; nucleotides not matched to a gene: 7. The germline gives CDR1 SGHRS, CDR2 YFSETQ. CDR3 in DNA: TGCGCCAGCAGCGTGACAGGGTTGGCAGAGACCCAGTACTTC. Residues: CASSVTGLAETQYF.

This chain links TRBV2 with TRBJ2-5, with D perhaps matching TRBD1 (6 bases). The germline gives CDR1 SNHLY, CDR2 FYNNEI. V was trimmed by 9 bases and J by 3 bases, leaving 14 bases between them. This CDR3 region has 13 residues. CDR3: CARQGSNKETQYF. DNA for the CDR3: TGTGCCAGACAGGGAAGCAACAAAGAGACCCAGTACTTC.

CDR3 sequence reads: CASSFRLAGGLNEQFF. Here the CDR3 DNA reads TGTGCCAGCAGCTTTAGACTAGCGGGGGGGTTGAATGAGCAGTTCTTC. The J gene is TRBJ2-1, the V gene TRBV7-9, with 14 bases fitting TRBD2. Germline CDR1 SEHNR, CDR2 FQNEAQ (reference sequence). The CDR3 length is 16 residues. V trimming: 3 bases; J trimming: 7 bases; junction bases outside the gene matches: 5. Together with reference TRBV7-9 and TRBJ2-1, the CDR3 gives the full variable domain: DTGVSQNPRHKITKRGQNVTFRCDPISEHNRLYWYRQTLGQGPEFLTYFQNEAQLEKSRLLSDRFSAERPKGSFSTLEIQRTEQGDSAMYLCASSFRLAGGLNEQFFGPGTRLTVL.

The rearrangement links TRBV19 to TRBJ1-5; 11 nucleotides agree with TRBD1. V lost 5 bases to trimming and J lost 0 bases; unmatched junction nucleotides: 6. This CDR3 spans 17 amino acids. The germline V gene encodes CDR1 LNHDA and CDR2 SQIVND (reference sequence). The CDR3 protein is CASSGQGAGDSNQPQHF. CDR3 sequence (DNA): TGTGCCAGTAGTGGACAGGGGGCTGGGGATAGCAATCAGCCCCAGCATTTT.

The rearrangement joins TRBV9 to TRBJ2-3, with TRBD2 identical over 7 bases. The CDR3 length is 15 residues. The germline V gene encodes CDR1 SGDLS and CDR2 YYNGEE. With V trimmed by 0 bases and J by 6 bases, 7 bases remained unmatched. CDR3 sequence (DNA): TGTGCCAGCAGCGTAGGGTCTAGCGGAGTTGATACGCAGTATTTT. Its protein product is CASSVGSSGVDTQYF.

The genes are TRBV4-3 and TRBJ2-5; D is ambiguous. Germline lookup yields CDR1 LGHNA and CDR2 YSLEER. This CDR3 has 13 residues. V was pared by 3 bases and J by 5 bases, with 10 bases between. CDR3 amino acids: CASSQGFKETQYF. The DNA of the CDR3 is TGCGCCAGCAGCCAGGGATTCAAGGAGACCCAGTACTTC.

This sequence joins TRBV4-1 and TRBJ2-7; 7 bases agree with TRBD2. With V trimmed by 1 base and J by 1 base, 7 bases remained unmatched. Looked up from germline, CDR1 is MGHRA and CDR2 is YSYEKL. The CDR3 has 16 residues. The CDR3 sequence: CASSQGGLAASYEQYF. The CDR3 DNA reads TGCGCCAGCAGCCAAGGTGGGCTAGCGGCTTCCTACGAGCAGTACTTC.

The chain uses TRBV6-4 and TRBJ2-1; D possibly matches TRBD1 or TRBD2 (5 bases each). With 4 bases removed from V and 1 base from J, the gap between germline ends came to 11 bases. Per germline, CDR1 MRHNA and CDR2 SNTAGT. CDR3 length: 15 residues. CDR3 DNA: TGTGCCAGCAGTGTAAGCGAGGGGTCCTACAATGAGCAGTTCTTC. Its protein product is CASSVSEGSYNEQFF.

The chain has TRBV28 and TRBJ2-7; maybe TRBD2 (6 bases). With 7 bases removed from V and 5 bases from J, the gap between germline ends came to 15 bases. Germline V lookup: CDR1 MDHEN, CDR2 SYDVKM. This CDR3 comprises 13 residues. Here the CDR3 DNA reads TGTGCCAGCATAGTCGGGGGTACCCACGAGCAGTACTTC. Translation: CASIVGGTHEQYF.

This clone appeared a few times. This chain joins TRBV7-2 and TRBJ1-5; perhaps TRBD1 as D (6 bases). CDR3 length equals 13 residues. CDR1 and CDR2 from the germline V gene are SGHTA and FQGNSA. Trimming stripped 5 bases from V and 7 bases from J, with 12 bases between. For the CDR3, the DNA is TGTGCCAGCAGCGGACAGCTAGGGCAGCCCCAGCATTTT. Its translation: CASSGQLGQPQHF. Variable domain in full (rest from reference TRBV7-2 and TRBJ1-5): GAGVSQSPSNKVTEKGKDVELRCDPISGHTALYWYRQSLGQGLEFLIYFQGNSAPDKSGLPSDRFSAERTGGSVSTLTIQRTQQEDSAVYLCASSGQLGQPQHFGDGTRLSIL.

The chain has TRBV12-3 or TRBV12-4 and TRBJ1-1; the D is unclear. CDR3 size: 13 residues. The V end lost 7 bases, the J end lost 1 base, and 10 bases lay between the germline ends. The CDR3 DNA sequence: TGTGCCAGCACCTTTACACCGAACACTGAAGCTTTCTTT. This sequence encodes CASTFTPNTEAFF.

The chain links TRBV2 to TRBJ2-5; a possible D gene is TRBD2 (6 bases). The length of the CDR3 is 13 residues. Between the trimmed V and J ends, which lost 8 bases and 6 bases, there was a span of 16 bases. Looked up from germline, CDR1 is SNHLY and CDR2 is FYNNEI. The CDR3 spells CASGGTSQQTQYF. CDR3 nucleotides: TGTGCCAGCGGAGGGACCAGTCAACAGACCCAGTACTTC.

V and J are TRBV4-1 and TRBJ2-1; 8 bases line up with TRBD2. The CDR3 sequence is 15 residues long. V lost 1 base and J lost 4; bases outside the gene matches: 3. CDR1 is MGHRA and CDR2 is YSYEKL in the germline V gene. CDR3 DNA: TGCGCCAGCAGCCAAGGGCGGGAGGCGTACAATGAGCAGTTCTTC. This sequence encodes CASSQGREAYNEQFF.

This clone has only a few counts. The chain links TRBV27 to TRBJ1-5; tentative D call: TRBD1 (5 bases). In germline, CDR1 is MNHEY, CDR2 SMNVEV (reference sequence). The germline V and J ends were trimmed by 6 bases and 9 bases, with 15 bases remaining between them. The CDR3 extends over 13 amino acids. The CDR3 sequence is CASSPDTYLPQHF. Written as DNA, the CDR3 is TGTGCCAGCAGCCCGGACACCTACCTGCCCCAGCATTTT.

V is TRBV19 and J is TRBJ2-7; D may be TRBD1 (5 bases). Trimming took 4 bases from V and 3 from J, leaving 13 bases between them. CDR1 LNHDA and CDR2 SQIVND come from the germline V gene (reference sequence). The CDR3 contains 14 residues. The CDR3 nucleotides read TGTGCCAGTAGTAACTCAGGGTCCGGCTACGAGCAGTACTTC. It is translated as CASSNSGSGYEQYF.